The rows below give T cell receptor beta chains drawn from one sample of a study of blood T cell repertoires in COVID-19. Measured with immunoSEQ multiplex PCR; TCRdb has only the in-frame clones, and not every one. The data contain some 110,000 clones, roughly 89% of them seen just once; the ten biggest clones take up under 4%. Specimen: PBMCs or T cells enriched from blood (not recorded which). The source of these receptors is a woman aged 25 to 45 who had recovered from COVID-19. Both conserved end residues are part of each CDR3. A D gene is named only where the DNA matches it firmly. A row's size may be missing; if present it is once, few, many or a size class.

D gene: NA
J gene: TRBJ2-7
V gene: TRBV11-3
CDR3 length: 13
clone size: NA
CDR3 DNA: TGTGCCAGCAGCTTAGAGCAGGGCTACGAGCAGTACTTC
CDR3 protein: CASSLEQGYEQYF

D gene: NA
J gene: TRBJ2-3
V gene: TRBV4-3
CDR3 length: 15
clone size: NA
CDR3 DNA: TGCGCCAGCAGCCAAGATGCGGACATCACAGATACGCAGTATTTT
CDR3 protein: CASSQDADITDTQYF

D gene: NA
J gene: TRBJ2-7
V gene: TRBV30
CDR3 length: 12
clone size: NA
CDR3 DNA: TGTGCCTGGAGTCGGGGGACCTACGAGCAGTACTTC
CDR3 protein: CAWSRGTYEQYF

D gene: TRBD1
J gene: TRBJ2-1
V gene: TRBV4-2
CDR3 length: 13
clone size: NA
CDR3 DNA: TGTGCCAGCAGCCATACAGGGGGCAATGAGCAGTTCTTC
CDR3 protein: CASSHTGGNEQFF

D gene: TRBD1
J gene: TRBJ2-2
V gene: TRBV11-2
CDR3 length: 15
clone size: NA
CDR3 DNA: TGTGCCAGCAGCTTAGGGACAGGGATCACCGGGGAGCTGTTTTTT
CDR3 protein: CASSLGTGITGELFF

D gene: TRBD2
J gene: TRBJ2-1
V gene: TRBV20-1
CDR3 length: 14
clone size: medium-sized
CDR3 DNA: TGCAGTGCTAGTAGCGGGAGGGGGGACAATGAGCAGTTCTTC
CDR3 protein: CSASSGRGDNEQFF

D gene: NA
J gene: TRBJ1-1
V gene: TRBV18
CDR3 length: 16
clone size: NA
CDR3 DNA: TGTGCCAGCTCACCACTCCCGCCGGGGGGTACAGGTGAAGCTTTCTTT
CDR3 protein: CASSPLPPGGTGEAFF

D gene: TRBD2
J gene: TRBJ2-1
V gene: TRBV27
CDR3 length: 14
clone size: once
CDR3 DNA: TGTGCCATCTCTAGCGGGAGCAACTACAATGAGCAGTTCTTC
CDR3 protein: CAISSGSNYNEQFF

D gene: NA
J gene: TRBJ2-7
V gene: TRBV28
CDR3 length: 15
clone size: few
CDR3 DNA: TGTGCCAGCAGCCTCACGAGCGGTGGCACCTACGAGCAGTACTTC
CDR3 protein: CASSLTSGGTYEQYF

D gene: TRBD1
J gene: TRBJ1-5
V gene: TRBV4-1
CDR3 length: 17
clone size: NA
CDR3 DNA: TGCGCCAGCAGCTCCGGACAGGGGGCATATAGCAATCAGCCCCAGCATTTT
CDR3 protein: CASSSGQGAYSNQPQHF

D gene: NA
J gene: TRBJ1-3
V gene: TRBV7-3
CDR3 length: 13
clone size: few
CDR3 DNA: TGTGCCAGCAGCCCCAGTCCTCTTTCCCCCATATATTTT
CDR3 protein: CASSPSPLSPIYF

D gene: TRBD1
J gene: TRBJ2-7
V gene: TRBV11-1
CDR3 length: 14
clone size: NA
CDR3 DNA: TGTGCCAGCAGCCCGGGTGACAGGGCCTACGAGCAGTACTTC
CDR3 protein: CASSPGDRAYEQYF

D gene: TRBD2
J gene: TRBJ2-3
V gene: TRBV5-4
CDR3 length: 19
clone size: once
CDR3 DNA: TGTGCCAGCAGCTTGCTCCGGACTAGCGGGAGGCCAAGCACAGATACGCAGTATTTT
CDR3 protein: CASSLLRTSGRPSTDTQYF

D gene: TRBD1
J gene: TRBJ1-2
V gene: TRBV6-1
CDR3 length: 15
clone size: NA
CDR3 DNA: TGTGCCAGCAGTGATCAACAGGGGGGATTAAGAGGCTACACCTTC
CDR3 protein: CASSDQQGGLRGYTF

D gene: NA
J gene: TRBJ1-2
V gene: TRBV7-2
CDR3 length: 14
clone size: few
CDR3 DNA: TGTGCCAGCAGCTTAGAGCGGGGGGCCTATGGCTACACCTTC
CDR3 protein: CASSLERGAYGYTF

D gene: NA
J gene: TRBJ2-7
V gene: TRBV21-1
CDR3 length: 18
clone size: NA
CDR3 DNA: TGTGCCAGCAGCAAAGAGGTTGGGGACAGGGGGCATTTCTACGAGCAGTACTTC
CDR3 protein: CASSKEVGDRGHFYEQYF

D gene: TRBD1
J gene: TRBJ1-4
V gene: TRBV9
CDR3 length: 14
clone size: NA
CDR3 DNA: TGTGCCAGCAGCACAGGACAGGGTGGCGAAAAACTGTTTTTT
CDR3 protein: CASSTGQGGEKLFF

D gene: TRBD1
J gene: TRBJ2-3
V gene: TRBV19
CDR3 length: 20
clone size: NA
CDR3 DNA: TGTGCCAGTAGTACTTCCCGGGACAGGGGTCGGCACTCTAGCACAGATACGCAGTATTTT
CDR3 protein: CASSTSRDRGRHSSTDTQYF

D gene: NA
J gene: TRBJ1-1
V gene: TRBV20-1
CDR3 length: 13
clone size: NA
CDR3 DNA: TGCAGTGCTAGTCGGAGAGCGAGGTCCGAAGCTTTCTTT
CDR3 protein: CSASRRARSEAFF

D gene: TRBD1
J gene: TRBJ1-1
V gene: TRBV19
CDR3 length: 15
clone size: NA
CDR3 DNA: TGTGCCAGTAGTATGGAGGGACAGGGGTACACTGAAGCTTTCTTT
CDR3 protein: CASSMEGQGYTEAFF

D gene: NA
J gene: TRBJ1-5
V gene: TRBV10-3
CDR3 length: 14
clone size: NA
CDR3 DNA: TGTGCCATCAGTGCCGCCGGGTGGAATCAGCCCCAGCATTTT
CDR3 protein: CAISAAGWNQPQHF

D gene: TRBD1
J gene: TRBJ1-2
V gene: TRBV19
CDR3 length: 15
clone size: NA
CDR3 DNA: TGTGCCAGTAGTATTCGGGACAGCGCGACTAAGGGCTACACCTTC
CDR3 protein: CASSIRDSATKGYTF

D gene: TRBD2
J gene: TRBJ2-7
V gene: TRBV6-1
CDR3 length: 14
clone size: NA
CDR3 DNA: TGTGCCAGCACGACTAGCGGGAGTACCCACGAGCAGTACTTC
CDR3 protein: CASTTSGSTHEQYF

D gene: TRBD1
J gene: TRBJ2-7
V gene: TRBV6-5
CDR3 length: 15
clone size: NA
CDR3 DNA: TGTGCCAGCAGTTACTCCGGGACAGGGAGCTACGAGCAGTACTTC
CDR3 protein: CASSYSGTGSYEQYF

D gene: NA
J gene: TRBJ1-3
V gene: TRBV5-6
CDR3 length: 15
clone size: NA
CDR3 DNA: TGTGCCAGCAGCTCCCGGGGTAGTGGTGGAAACACCATATATTTT
CDR3 protein: CASSSRGSGGNTIYF

D gene: NA
J gene: TRBJ1-6
V gene: TRBV4-1
CDR3 length: 15
clone size: NA
CDR3 DNA: TGCGCCAGCAGCCAAGCCTCAGGGATAAGATCACCCCTCCACTTT
CDR3 protein: CASSQASGIRSPLHF

D gene: NA
J gene: TRBJ1-1
V gene: TRBV9
CDR3 length: 14
clone size: NA
CDR3 DNA: TGTGCCAGCAGCTCAATTCAGGGGAACACTGAAGCTTTCTTT
CDR3 protein: CASSSIQGNTEAFF

D gene: NA
J gene: TRBJ2-2
V gene: TRBV7-6
CDR3 length: 16
clone size: NA
CDR3 DNA: TGTGCCAGCAGCTTAAGGCCGGGGGCGAACACCGGGGAGCTGTTTTTT
CDR3 protein: CASSLRPGANTGELFF

D gene: TRBD2
J gene: TRBJ2-1
V gene: TRBV30
CDR3 length: 14
clone size: NA
CDR3 DNA: TGTGCCTGGAGTGGAAGCGGGAGATACAATGAGCAGTTCTTC
CDR3 protein: CAWSGSGRYNEQFF

D gene: NA
J gene: TRBJ1-4
V gene: TRBV19
CDR3 length: 14
clone size: NA
CDR3 DNA: TGTGCCAGTAGTACCCGTCGGGGGTTGGAAAAACTGTTTTTT
CDR3 protein: CASSTRRGLEKLFF

D gene: NA
J gene: TRBJ2-2
V gene: TRBV29-1
CDR3 length: 14
clone size: NA
CDR3 DNA: TGCAGCGCCTGCCGGGACACGAACACCGGGGAGCTGTTTTTT
CDR3 protein: CSACRDTNTGELFF

D gene: TRBD2
J gene: TRBJ2-7
V gene: TRBV6-6
CDR3 length: 15
clone size: NA
CDR3 DNA: TGTGCCAGCAGTTACTCGCGGGGGACTCCCCACGAGCAGTACTTC
CDR3 protein: CASSYSRGTPHEQYF

D gene: NA
J gene: TRBJ2-2
V gene: TRBV11-1
CDR3 length: 15
clone size: NA
CDR3 DNA: TGTGCCAGCAGCTTAACCCGGGTGAACACCGGGGAGCTGTTTTTT
CDR3 protein: CASSLTRVNTGELFF

D gene: NA
J gene: TRBJ2-2
V gene: TRBV20-1
CDR3 length: 11
clone size: NA
CDR3 DNA: TGCAGTGCAATGAGGGCCGGGGAGCTGTTTTTT
CDR3 protein: CSAMRAGELFF

D gene: NA
J gene: TRBJ1-1
V gene: TRBV9
CDR3 length: 15
clone size: NA
CDR3 DNA: TGTGCCAGCAGCCCTAGGACACGTGTGAACACTGAAGCTTTCTTT
CDR3 protein: CASSPRTRVNTEAFF

D gene: TRBD1
J gene: TRBJ1-4
V gene: TRBV28
CDR3 length: 15
clone size: NA
CDR3 DNA: TGTGCCAGCGAGACCCGGACAGGGATGGGTGAAAAACTGTTTTTT
CDR3 protein: CASETRTGMGEKLFF